This TCR beta chain was identified in a study of blood T cell repertoires in COVID-19. Across the whole study: The origin of the acute and convalescent COVID-19 samples was the United States, Italy and Spain.

This clone came up once. Trimming stripped 8 bases from V and 6 bases from J, with 10 bases between. CDR3 length: 12 amino acids. Looked up from germline, CDR1 is MNHEY and CDR2 is SVGEGT. The repertoire was sequenced with immunoSEQ multiplex PCR; TCRdb's copy has only in-frame clones and lacks some. The table shows 90,000 to 150,000 clones, with more than 75% occurring only once. The genes are TRBV6-2 or TRBV6-3 and TRBJ2-2; D call uncertain. The sequence derives from a man aged 55 to 70 with acute or convalescent COVID-19. The sample consisted of peripheral blood. CDR3 in DNA: TGTGCCAGCCGCCGGGCGCCCGGGGAGCTGTTTTTT. The encoded protein is CASRRAPGELFF.